Below, 32 T cell receptor beta chains from the same sample are listed, as sequenced in a study of spatial heterogeneity in lung cancer. Study observations and caveats: Expanded intratumoral alpha and beta TCR counts tracked tumor mutation counts.

Sample time point: sample taken at primary tumor resection. MiXCR, run by TCRdb on the 5' RACE reads, gives a single entry per CDR3 protein. The sample yields about 4,900 distinct CDR3 sequences, about a third seen once. Antigens for these TCRs are unknown. Sample: lung tumor tissue, taken at surgery. These receptors all stem from a male donor with early-stage non-small cell lung cancer.

CDR3 nucleotides: TGTGCCAGCAGCTTAACTAGCGGGAGTGAAGAGACCCAGTACTTC. Its protein product is CASSLTSGSEETQYF. V is TRBV7-3 and J is TRBJ2-5; 9 nucleotides line up with TRBD2. Germline V gene data show CDR1 as SGHTA and CDR2 as FQGTGA. The CDR3 has 15 residues. Trimming took 0 bases from V and 3 from J; bases not matched to a gene: 2.

This clonotype is medium-sized within its sample. The chain has TRBV7-6 and TRBJ2-5; D is uncertain. V was trimmed by 3 bases and J by 3 bases, leaving 14 bases between them. CDR1 and CDR2 (germline): SGHVS, FNYEAQ. The CDR3 length is 15 residues. The CDR3 region is CASSFPGHSEETQYF. In DNA form, the CDR3 reads TGTGCCAGCAGCTTTCCGGGTCACTCCGAAGAGACCCAGTACTTC. Using reference TRBV7-6 and TRBJ2-5 for the parts outside the CDR3, the full variable domain is GAGVSQSPRYKVTKRGQDVALRCDPISGHVSLYWYRQALGQGPEFLTYFNYEAQQDKSGLPNDRFSAERPEGSISTLTIQRTEQRDSAMYRCASSFPGHSEETQYFGPGTRLLVL.

This clonotype is medium-sized within its sample. The chain couples TRBV11-2 to TRBJ1-1; D gene uncertain. Trimming removed 0 bases at V and 11 bases at J, with 7 bases between. The CDR3 is 11 residues long. Germline lookup yields CDR1 SGHAT and CDR2 FQNNGV. CDR3 in DNA: TGTGCCAGCAGCTTAGACTCGGTTGCTTTCTTT. The encoded protein is CASSLDSVAFF. Full variable domain (outside the CDR3, taken from reference TRBV11-2 and TRBJ1-1): EAGVAQSPRYKIIEKRQSVAFWCNPISGHATLYWYQQILGQGPKLLIQFQNNGVVDDSQLPKDRFSAERLKGVDSTLKIQPAKLEDSAVYLCASSLDSVAFFGQGTRLTVV.

The chain employs TRBV28 and TRBJ2-7, with 8 bases lining up with TRBD1. The J segment lost 3 bases and the V segment lost 5 bases, leaving 9 bases of the junction unmatched. Germline V gene data show CDR1 as MDHEN and CDR2 as SYDVKM. The CDR3 extends over 15 amino acids. The CDR3 DNA sequence: TGTGCCAGCAGTACCGCCGGACAGGGAAGCTACGAGCAGTACTTC. Translated: CASSTAGQGSYEQYF. The full variable domain, its missing parts supplied by reference TRBV28 and TRBJ2-7, is DVKVTQSSRYLVKRTGEKVFLECVQDMDHENMFWYRQDPGLGLRLIYFSYDVKMKEKGDIPEGYSVSREKKERFSLILESASTNQTSMYLCASSTAGQGSYEQYFGPGTRLTVT.

The chain employs TRBV20-1 and TRBJ2-5; D ambiguous. The germline V gene has CDR1 DFQATT and CDR2 SNEGSKA (reference sequence). V lost 0 bases and J 5 bases, leaving 10 bases between the germline ends. This CDR3 region has 13 residues. The CDR3 here is CSARDGQRETQYF. In nucleotides, the CDR3 is TGCAGTGCTAGAGATGGGCAACGCGAGACCCAGTACTTC.

In its sample, this clonotype is medium-sized. The chain combines TRBV20-1 with TRBJ2-7; D gene uncertain. The CDR3 consists of 15 residues. V was trimmed by 0 bases and J by 0 bases, leaving 12 bases between them. Germline assignment: CDR1 DFQATT and CDR2 SNEGSKA (reference sequence). CDR3 loop: CSARDRQASSYEQYF. The CDR3 region has the DNA TGCAGTGCTAGAGATAGGCAGGCTAGCTCCTACGAGCAGTACTTC.

This clonotype was seen more than once but under ten times. This chain connects TRBV29-1 to TRBJ1-4; the match to TRBD1 covers 7 bases. Trimming took 4 bases from V and 5 from J; bases not matched to a gene: 4. From germline, CDR1 is SQVTM and CDR2 ANQGSEA. This CDR3 has 13 residues. The CDR3 is CSVAGQTNEKLFF. CDR3 DNA sequence: TGCAGCGTTGCGGGACAGACGAATGAAAAACTGTTTTTT.

The chain is built from TRBV20-1 and TRBJ2-2; 11 bases are shared with TRBD1. Losses at the gene ends were 3 bases for V and 9 bases for J; bases not matched to a gene: 9. The CDR3 spans 15 residues. Per germline, CDR1 DFQATT and CDR2 SNEGSKA (reference sequence). In DNA, the CDR3 is TGCAGTGCTAGCGAGGGACAGGGGGGAGCCTGGGAGCTGTTTTTT. Its protein product is CSASEGQGGAWELFF.

This rearrangement joins TRBV5-5 to TRBJ2-6, with D possibly matching TRBD1 (6 bases). The ends were cut back, 1 base at V and 4 bases at J, with 9 bases in the middle. CDR3 length: 15 residues. CDR1 and CDR2 from the germline V gene are SGHKS and YYEKEE (reference sequence). The CDR3 loop is CASSLSGTGANVLTF. CDR3 bases: TGTGCCAGCAGCTTGTCCGGGACAGGGGCCAACGTCCTGACTTTC.

Within the sample, this clonotype is medium-sized. The chain uses TRBV28 and TRBJ1-4; TRBD1 is a possible D gene (5 bases). Germline values: CDR1 MDHEN, CDR2 SYDVKM. Trimming left V 4 bases short and J 8 bases short, with 11 bases between. The CDR3 is 13 amino acids. CDR3 nucleotide sequence: TGTGCCAGCAGTTACGGGACCCGGGAAAAACTGTTTTTT. It specifies CASSYGTREKLFF.

V is TRBV27 and J is TRBJ2-1, with 7 bases matching TRBD1. Trimming removed 5 bases from V and 5 bases from J; junction bases left unmatched: 12. Germline V gives CDR1 MNHEY, CDR2 SMNVEV (reference sequence). The CDR3 totals 16 residues. The CDR3 nucleotides are TGTGCCAGCAGTAAAACAACGGACAGGAGTGACAATGAGCAGTTCTTC. Amino acids: CASSKTTDRSDNEQFF.

This clonotype was picked up one time. The chain carries TRBV20-1 and TRBJ2-5; D not resolved. Looked up from germline, CDR1 is DFQATT and CDR2 is SNEGSKA (reference sequence). V was cut by 0 bases and J by 2 bases, with 10 bases left in between. The CDR3 has 14 residues. Written as DNA, the CDR3 is TGCAGTGCTAGAGATCTGGCAGTTCAAGAGACCCAGTACTTC. Translating gives CSARDLAVQETQYF.

This clonotype was counted many times. The chain employs TRBV5-6 and TRBJ2-1; 8 nucleotides agree with TRBD1. The germline V gene encodes CDR1 SGHDT and CDR2 YYEEEE. After removal of 3 bases from V and 7 bases from J, the junction contained 3 bases not matched to a gene. The CDR3 contains 13 residues. In DNA, the CDR3 is TGTGCCAGCAGCTGGGACAGGAATAATGAGCAGTTCTTC. Protein: CASSWDRNNEQFF.

This clonotype has at least ten counts. The V and J genes are TRBV7-6 and TRBJ2-5; possible D gene TRBD1, 6 bases. Germline lookup yields CDR1 SGHVS and CDR2 FNYEAQ. Trimming removed 5 bases at V and 4 bases at J, with 20 bases between. The CDR3 is made up of 16 amino acids. This chain's CDR3 is CASSLEGPGVRETQYF. The CDR3 nucleotides are TGTGCCAGCAGCCTAGAGGGGCCAGGGGTGCGAGAGACCCAGTACTTC.

In its sample, this clonotype was seen a few times. V is TRBV7-2 and J is TRBJ2-5; 11 bases match TRBD1. V was clipped by 5 bases and J by 1 base; unmatched bases: 3. Germline CDR1 is SGHTA and CDR2 is FQGNSA. The CDR3 has 15 amino acids. The CDR3 region has the DNA TGTGCCAGCAGCCGGGACAGGGGGGCCCAAGAGACCCAGTACTTC. Amino acids: CASSRDRGAQETQYF.

This clonotype was observed many times. The CDR3 spells CAISETGQAANEKLFF. Written as DNA, the CDR3 is TGTGCCATCAGTGAGACAGGACAGGCGGCTAATGAAAAACTGTTTTTT. The chain links TRBV10-3 to TRBJ1-4, with 7 nucleotides matching TRBD1. Germline CDR1 is ENHRY and CDR2 is SYGVKD. The J segment lost 3 bases and the V segment lost 2 bases, leaving 6 bases of the junction unmatched. The CDR3 is 16 amino acids.

Sample share makes this clonotype medium-sized (0.01 to 0.1%). This chain joins TRBV6-6 and TRBJ1-2; the match to TRBD1 covers 7 bases. This CDR3 has 15 residues. From germline, CDR1 is MNHNY and CDR2 SVGAGI (reference sequence). With V trimmed by 4 bases and J by 3 bases, 8 bases remained unmatched. The CDR3, as DNA: TGTGCCAGCAGTTCACCCCAGACAGGGTACTATGGCTACACCTTC. Translation gives CASSSPQTGYYGYTF.

The chain links TRBV20-1 to TRBJ1-1, with 11 bases aligning to TRBD1. With V trimmed by 3 bases and J by 6 bases, 6 bases remained unmatched. The CDR3 has 14 residues. The germline gives CDR1 DFQATT, CDR2 SNEGSKA (reference sequence). The CDR3 spells CSASIGQGAAEAFF. CDR3 sequence (DNA): TGCAGTGCTAGTATCGGACAGGGGGCCGCTGAAGCTTTCTTT.

The chain couples TRBV3-1 to TRBJ2-1; D possibly corresponds to TRBD1 (6 bases). This CDR3 has 16 amino acids. V lost 0 bases, J lost 3 bases, and 12 bases lay in between. Germline V CDR1 and CDR2: LGHDT, YNNKEL (reference sequence). Here the CDR3 reads CASSQDLGHGYNEQFF. CDR3 DNA sequence: TGTGCCAGCAGCCAAGATTTGGGACACGGCTACAATGAGCAGTTCTTC.

V and J are TRBV12-3 or TRBV12-4 and TRBJ2-2; D is uncertain. CDR3 length: 14 amino acids. V lost 10 bases to trimming and J lost 4 bases, with 16 bases between them. CDR3 sequence: CATAPSSATGELFF. The CDR3 DNA follows: TGTGCCACCGCCCCTTCTTCAGCCACCGGGGAGCTGTTTTTT.

Here the CDR3 DNA reads TGTGCCAGCAGCGTAGCTGACCCTGGCGGGGGGGCCCTAGATACGCAGTATTTT. It encodes CASSVADPGGGALDTQYF. The rearrangement links TRBV9 to TRBJ2-3; 9 positions agree with TRBD2. Losses at the gene ends were 0 bases for V and 5 bases for J; bases not matched to a gene: 13. Germline-derived CDR1 and CDR2 are SGDLS and YYNGEE. This CDR3 spans 18 amino acids.

The chain combines TRBV29-1 with TRBJ2-7, with 7 bases lining up with TRBD1. With V trimmed by 6 bases and J by 2 bases, 10 bases remained unmatched. CDR3 length: 14 amino acids. The germline V gene has CDR1 SQVTM and CDR2 ANQGSEA. CDR3 bases: TGCAGCGTACTCGCAGGGGGTACCCCCTACGAGCAGTACTTC. Amino acid sequence: CSVLAGGTPYEQYF.

By frequency in the sample, this clonotype is medium-sized. The CDR3 DNA is TGTGCCAGCAGCCGGACTAGCGGGAGGGCGGTGTCCCACGAGCAGTACTTC. It encodes CASSRTSGRAVSHEQYF. The chain has TRBV4-2 and TRBJ2-7, with 15 bases that match TRBD2. The CDR3 has 17 amino acids. V shed 4 bases, J shed 5 bases, and the junction held 9 bases outside the gene matches. Per the germline V gene, CDR1 is LGHNA and CDR2 is YNFKEQ.

By share, this clonotype ranks as medium-sized. The chain is built from TRBV7-2 and TRBJ2-5, with 9 positions matching TRBD2. Germline CDR1 reads SGHTA; CDR2 reads FQGNSA. V lost 5 bases and J lost 1; bases outside the gene matches: 5. The CDR3 loop spans 15 amino acids. CDR3 sequence: CASSPGTSRQETQYF. The CDR3 DNA reads as TGTGCCAGCAGCCCTGGGACTAGCCGCCAAGAGACCCAGTACTTC.

This clonotype counts as medium-sized (0.01 to 0.1%). This chain connects TRBV12-3 or TRBV12-4 to TRBJ1-5; TRBD1 aligns across 7 bases. The V segment lost 6 bases and the J segment 7 bases; nucleotides outside the gene matches: 6. The CDR3 contains 13 residues. CDR3 DNA: TGTGCCAGCAGCACAGGGGAAGGGCAGCCCCAGCATTTT. Its translation is CASSTGEGQPQHF.

The gene calls are TRBV29-1 and TRBJ1-4; no definite D call. Germline V lookup: CDR1 SQVTM, CDR2 ANQGSEA. Trimming took 5 bases from V and 0 from J, leaving 4 bases between them. The CDR3 contains 12 residues. The CDR3 reads CSVQSTNEKLFF. The CDR3 DNA reads as TGCAGCGTTCAATCAACTAATGAAAAACTGTTTTTT.

This clonotype rates as medium-sized. The V and J genes are TRBV28 and TRBJ1-4; no definite D call. V was clipped by 5 bases and J by 8 bases, with 6 bases between them. The CDR3 length is 11 residues. Germline CDR1 and CDR2: MDHEN and SYDVKM. CDR3 nucleotides: TGTGCCAGCAGTACCGGGGAAAAACTGTTTTTT. Its translation: CASSTGEKLFF.

The chain carries TRBV11-2 and TRBJ1-3; 9 bases are shared with TRBD1. The CDR3 spans 18 residues. Per germline, CDR1 SGHAT and CDR2 FQNNGV. The trim removed 6 bases at V and 0 bases at J, leaving 12 bases unmatched. Written as DNA, the CDR3 is TGTGCCAGCAGATGGGCCGGGACAGGGAGTACCTCTGGAAACACCATATATTTT. Amino acids: CASRWAGTGSTSGNTIYF.

In its sample, this clonotype is medium-sized. The V call is TRBV12-3 or TRBV12-4, the J call TRBJ2-4; D might be TRBD1 (6 bases). This CDR3 spans 13 amino acids. V was shortened by 5 bases and J by 5 bases, with 10 bases between the two germline ends. CDR3 region: CASSRWGQNIQYF. Here the CDR3 DNA reads TGTGCCAGCAGTAGGTGGGGGCAAAACATTCAGTACTTC.

This clonotype is judged medium-sized. The rearrangement uses TRBV28 and TRBJ2-5; 8 nucleotides match TRBD1. The CDR3 covers 13 residues. The V segment lost 6 bases and the J segment 6 bases; nucleotides outside the gene matches: 6. Germline lookup yields CDR1 MDHEN and CDR2 SYDVKM. The CDR3 region has the DNA TGTGCCAGCAGCGCGACAGGGGAGAAGACCCAGTACTTC. The encoded protein is CASSATGEKTQYF.

This clonotype is medium-sized (0.01 to 0.1%) by share. This sequence joins TRBV19 and TRBJ2-7; possible D gene TRBD2, 5 bases. The CDR3 spans 13 residues. With 4 bases removed from V and 5 bases from J, the gap between germline ends came to 12 bases. Germline V gene lookup returns CDR1 LNHDA and CDR2 SQIVND (reference sequence). The CDR3 is CASSRGQGDEQYF. The CDR3 nucleotides are TGTGCCAGTAGTAGAGGGCAAGGTGACGAGCAGTACTTC.

This clonotype is medium-sized within its sample. V gene TRBV20-1 combines with J gene TRBJ1-6; TRBD1 agrees at 8 bases. V lost 2 bases and J lost 8; bases outside the gene matches: 8. CDR3 length: 15 residues. CDR1 is DFQATT and CDR2 is SNEGSKA in the germline V gene (reference sequence). The CDR3 region is CSARPRADRDSPLHF. In nucleotides, the CDR3 is TGCAGTGCTAGACCGAGGGCGGACAGGGATTCACCCCTCCACTTT.